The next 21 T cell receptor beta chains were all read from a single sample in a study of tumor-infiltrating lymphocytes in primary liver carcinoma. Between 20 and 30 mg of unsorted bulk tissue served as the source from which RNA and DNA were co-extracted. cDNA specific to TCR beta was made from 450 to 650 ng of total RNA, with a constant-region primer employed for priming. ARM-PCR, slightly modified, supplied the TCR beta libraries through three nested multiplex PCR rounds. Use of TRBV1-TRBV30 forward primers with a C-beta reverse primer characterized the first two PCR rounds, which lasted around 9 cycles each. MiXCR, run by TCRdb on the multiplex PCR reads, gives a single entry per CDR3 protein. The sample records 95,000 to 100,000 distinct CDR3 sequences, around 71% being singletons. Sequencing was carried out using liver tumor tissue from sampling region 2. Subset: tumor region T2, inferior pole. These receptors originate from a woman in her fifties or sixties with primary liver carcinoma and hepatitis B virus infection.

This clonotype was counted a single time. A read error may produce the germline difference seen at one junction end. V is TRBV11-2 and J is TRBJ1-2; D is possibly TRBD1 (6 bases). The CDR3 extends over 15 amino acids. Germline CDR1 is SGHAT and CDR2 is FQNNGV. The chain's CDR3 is CASSLEGVSGGGYIF. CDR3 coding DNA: TGTGCCAGCAGTTTAGAGGGGGTCAGTGGCGGTGGCTACATCTTC.

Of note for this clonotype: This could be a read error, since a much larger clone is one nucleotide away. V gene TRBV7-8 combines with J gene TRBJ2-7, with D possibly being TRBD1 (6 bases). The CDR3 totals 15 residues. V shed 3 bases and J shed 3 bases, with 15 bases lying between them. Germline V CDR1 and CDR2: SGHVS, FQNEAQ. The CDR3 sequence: CASSFRILGGYEQYF. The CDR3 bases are TGTGCCAGCAGCTTCCGGATTCTAGGGGGCTACGAGCAGTACTTC.

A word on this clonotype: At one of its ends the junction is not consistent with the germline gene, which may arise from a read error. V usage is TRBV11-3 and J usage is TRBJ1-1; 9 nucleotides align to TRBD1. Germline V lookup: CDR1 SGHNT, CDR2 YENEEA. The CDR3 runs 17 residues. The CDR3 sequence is CASSPGQGSALNTEAYF. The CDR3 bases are TGTGCCAGCAGCCCAGGACAGGGGTCCGCTTTAAACACTGAAGCTTACTTT.

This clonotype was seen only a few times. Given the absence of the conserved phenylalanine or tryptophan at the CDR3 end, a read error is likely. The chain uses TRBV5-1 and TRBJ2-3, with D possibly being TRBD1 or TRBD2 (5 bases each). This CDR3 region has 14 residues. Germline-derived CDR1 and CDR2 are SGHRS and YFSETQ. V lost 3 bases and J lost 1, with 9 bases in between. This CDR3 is CASSSGRRTDTQYS. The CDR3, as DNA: TGCGCCAGCAGCTCGGGACGACGCACAGATACGCAGTATTCT.

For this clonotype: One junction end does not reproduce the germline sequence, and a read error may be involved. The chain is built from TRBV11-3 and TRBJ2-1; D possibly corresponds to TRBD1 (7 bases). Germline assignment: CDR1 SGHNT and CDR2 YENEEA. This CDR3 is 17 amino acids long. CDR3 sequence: CASSSRGARTMGNVQFF. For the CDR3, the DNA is TGTGCCAGTAGCTCCAGGGGGGCGCGGACCATGGGCAATGTGCAGTTCTTC.

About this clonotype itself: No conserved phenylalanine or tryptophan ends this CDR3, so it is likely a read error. The CDR3 here is CASSNPGDMKTQYL. CDR3 bases: TGTGCCAGCAGTAACCCAGGGGACATGAAGACCCAGTACCTC. The rearrangement joins TRBV28 to TRBJ2-5; a possible D gene is TRBD1 (6 bases). The length of the CDR3 is 14 residues. The V end was cut by 5 bases, the J end by 6 bases, with 16 bases between. Germline V gives CDR1 MDHEN, CDR2 SYDVKM.

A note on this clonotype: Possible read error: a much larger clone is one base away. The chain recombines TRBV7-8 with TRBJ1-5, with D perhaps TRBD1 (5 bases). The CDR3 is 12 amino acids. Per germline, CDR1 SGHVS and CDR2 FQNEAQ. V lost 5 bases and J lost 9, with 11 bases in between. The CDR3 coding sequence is TGTGCCAGCAGCGCCTCGGGGGGGCCCCAGCATTTT. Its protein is CASSASGGPQHF. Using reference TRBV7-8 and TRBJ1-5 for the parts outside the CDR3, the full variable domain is GAGVSQSPRYKVAKRGQDVALRCDPISGHVSLFWYQQALGQGPEFLTYFQNEAQLDKSGLPSDRFFAERPEGSVSTLKIQRTQQEDSAVYLCASSASGGPQHFGDGTRLSIL.

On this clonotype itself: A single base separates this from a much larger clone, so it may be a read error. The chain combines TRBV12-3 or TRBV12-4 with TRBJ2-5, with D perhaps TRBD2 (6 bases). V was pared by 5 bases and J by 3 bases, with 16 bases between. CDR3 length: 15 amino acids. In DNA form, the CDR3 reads TGTGCCAGCAGTGACGGACTAACGGGGAAAGAGACCCAGTACTTC. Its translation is CASSDGLTGKETQYF.

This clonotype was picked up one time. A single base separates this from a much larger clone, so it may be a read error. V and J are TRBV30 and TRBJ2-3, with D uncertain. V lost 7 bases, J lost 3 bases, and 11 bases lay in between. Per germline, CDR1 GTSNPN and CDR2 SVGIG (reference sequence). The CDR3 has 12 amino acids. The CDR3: CALALGTDTQYF. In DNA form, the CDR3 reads TGTGCCTTGGCTTTAGGAACAGATACGCAGTATTTT.

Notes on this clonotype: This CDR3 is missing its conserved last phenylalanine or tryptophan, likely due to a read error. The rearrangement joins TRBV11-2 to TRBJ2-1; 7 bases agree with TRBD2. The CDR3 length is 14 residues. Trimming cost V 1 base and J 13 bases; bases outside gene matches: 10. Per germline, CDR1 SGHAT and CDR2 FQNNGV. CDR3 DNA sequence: TGTGCCAGCAGCTTAGGACTAGCTTTCAATGGACAGTTCATC. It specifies CASSLGLAFNGQFI.

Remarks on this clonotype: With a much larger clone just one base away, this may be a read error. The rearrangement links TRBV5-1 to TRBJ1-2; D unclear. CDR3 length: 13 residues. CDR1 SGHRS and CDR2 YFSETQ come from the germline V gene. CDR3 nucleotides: TGCGCCGGCAGCTTGGAAGTCTCTTATGGCTACACCTTC. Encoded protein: CAGSLEVSYGYTF.

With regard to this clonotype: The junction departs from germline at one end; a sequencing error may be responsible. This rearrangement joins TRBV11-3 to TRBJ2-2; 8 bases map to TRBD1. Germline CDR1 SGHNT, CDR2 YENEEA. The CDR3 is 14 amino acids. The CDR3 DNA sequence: TGTGCCAGCAGCTTAGCAGGGGGCACCTGGGAGCAGTTTTTC. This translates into CASSLAGGTWEQFF.

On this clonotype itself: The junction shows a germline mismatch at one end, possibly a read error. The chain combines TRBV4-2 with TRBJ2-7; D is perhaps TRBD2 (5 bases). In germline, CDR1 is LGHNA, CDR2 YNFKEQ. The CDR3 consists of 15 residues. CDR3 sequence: CANSQDPRARDEQYF. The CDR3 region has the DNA TGTGCCAACAGCCAAGACCCAAGGGCGCGGGACGAGCAGTACTTC.

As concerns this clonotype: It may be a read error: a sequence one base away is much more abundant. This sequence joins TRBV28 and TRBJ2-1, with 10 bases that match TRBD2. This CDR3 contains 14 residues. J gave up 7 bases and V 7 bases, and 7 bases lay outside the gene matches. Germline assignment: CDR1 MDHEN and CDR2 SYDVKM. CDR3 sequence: CASTKAGGWNEQFF. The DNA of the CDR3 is TGTGCCAGCACCAAAGCGGGAGGGTGGAATGAGCAGTTCTTC. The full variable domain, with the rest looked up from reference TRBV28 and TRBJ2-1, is DVKVTQSSRYLVKRTGEKVFLECVQDMDHENMFWYRQDPGLGLRLIYFSYDVKMKEKGDIPEGYSVSREKKERFSLILESASTNQTSMYLCASTKAGGWNEQFFGPGTRLTVL.

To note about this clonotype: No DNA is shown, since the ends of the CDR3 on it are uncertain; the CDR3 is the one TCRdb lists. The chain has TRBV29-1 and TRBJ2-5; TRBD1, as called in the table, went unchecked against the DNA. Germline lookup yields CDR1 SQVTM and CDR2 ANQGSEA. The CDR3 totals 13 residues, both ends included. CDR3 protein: CSVGPGSEWTQCF.

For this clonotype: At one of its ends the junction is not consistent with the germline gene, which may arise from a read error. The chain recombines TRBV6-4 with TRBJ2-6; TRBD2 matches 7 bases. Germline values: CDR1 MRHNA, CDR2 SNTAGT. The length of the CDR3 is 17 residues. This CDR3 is CASSDSPGGSGANILTF. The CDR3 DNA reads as TGTGCCAGCAGTGACTCCCCCGGGGGGTCTGGGGCCAACATCCTGACTTTC.

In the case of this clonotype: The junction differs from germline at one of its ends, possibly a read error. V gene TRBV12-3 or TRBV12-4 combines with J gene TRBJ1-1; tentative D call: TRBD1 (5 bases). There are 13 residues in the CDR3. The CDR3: CASSRQWNTEAFF. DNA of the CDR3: TGCGCCAGCAGCCGACAGTGGAACACTGAAGCTTTCTTT.

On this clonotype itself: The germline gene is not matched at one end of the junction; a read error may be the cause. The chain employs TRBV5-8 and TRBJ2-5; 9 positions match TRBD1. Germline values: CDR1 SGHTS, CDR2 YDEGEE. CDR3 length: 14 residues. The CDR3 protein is CANSSGQGLETQYF. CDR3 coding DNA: TGTGCCAACAGCTCGGGACAGGGACTGGAGACCCAGTACTTC. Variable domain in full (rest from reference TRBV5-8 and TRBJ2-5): EAGVTQSPTHLIKTRGQQATLRCSPISGHTSVYWYQQALGLGLQFLLWYDEGEERNRGNFPPRFSGRQFPNYSSELNVNALELEDSALYLCANSSGQGLETQYFGPGTRLLVL.

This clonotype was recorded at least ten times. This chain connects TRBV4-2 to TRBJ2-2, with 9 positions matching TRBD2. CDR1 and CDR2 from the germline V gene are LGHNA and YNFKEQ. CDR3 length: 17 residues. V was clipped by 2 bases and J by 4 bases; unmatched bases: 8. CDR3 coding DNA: TGTGCCAGCAGCCAACAACCGGGCGGGAGGGGCACCGGGGAGCTGTTTTTT. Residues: CASSQQPGGRGTGELFF.

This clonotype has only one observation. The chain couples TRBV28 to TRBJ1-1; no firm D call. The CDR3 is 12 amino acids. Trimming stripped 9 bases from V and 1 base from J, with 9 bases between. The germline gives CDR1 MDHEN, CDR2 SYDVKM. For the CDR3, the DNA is TGTGCCAGTACAGTACAGAACACTGAAGCTTTCTTT. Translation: CASTVQNTEAFF.

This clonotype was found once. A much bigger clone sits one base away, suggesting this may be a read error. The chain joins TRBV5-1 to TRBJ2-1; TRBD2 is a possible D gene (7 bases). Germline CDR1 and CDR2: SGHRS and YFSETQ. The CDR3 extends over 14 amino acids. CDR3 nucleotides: TGCGCCAACAGCCCAAGGGGGGGGTACAATGAGCAGTTCTTC. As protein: CANSPRGGYNEQFF.